What follows are 9 T cell receptor beta chains derived from one specimen sequenced in a study of blood T cells in healthy people across ages. The authors ran a second PCR of roughly 6 to 12 cycles using a sample-barcoded 5' primer and a J-beta primer mix. TCRdb used MiXCR to reprocess the 5' RACE reads, holding one entry per CDR3 protein. The sample includes approximately 760,000 distinct CDR3 sequences, more than 20% of them seen just once. The same sample was also used in a study of T cells of mothers and their children.

Source material: blood. These receptors were collected from a boy aged 5-17 years in good health.

This sequence joins TRBV28 and TRBJ2-5; possible D gene TRBD2, 5 bases. The DNA end is a closer match to TRBJ2-1, so the J assignment may be wrong. Germline V CDR1 and CDR2: MDHEN, SYDVKM. CDR3 length: 15 residues. The CDR3, as DNA: TGTGCCAGCAGTTTCTCTAGCCTACATAGGGATGAGCAGTTCTTC. The encoded protein is CASSFSSLHRDEQFF.

This clonotype was observed a few times. V and J are TRBV28 and TRBJ2-3; 9 positions match TRBD2. The ends lost 5 bases at V and 2 bases at J; junction bases unmatched: 2. The CDR3 has 14 amino acids. Germline assignment: CDR1 MDHEN and CDR2 SYDVKM. The CDR3 sequence is CASSRLADTDTQYF. Written as DNA, the CDR3 is TGTGCCAGCAGTAGACTAGCGGACACAGATACGCAGTATTTT.

The chain recombines TRBV3-1 with TRBJ2-4, with D perhaps matching TRBD2 (5 bases). CDR1 and CDR2 from the germline V gene are LGHDT and YNNKEL (reference sequence). CDR3 length: 15 residues. V was cut by 2 bases and J by 0 bases, with 8 bases left in between. CDR3 residues: CASSQQRIAKNIQYF. CDR3 in DNA: TGTGCCAGCAGCCAACAGCGGATAGCCAAAAACATTCAGTACTTC. The variable domain in full, completed from reference TRBV3-1 and TRBJ2-4, reads DTAVSQTPKYLVTQMGNDKSIKCEQNLGHDTMYWYKQDSKKFLKIMFSYNNKELIINETVPNRFSPKSPDKAHLNLHINSLELGDSAVYFCASSQQRIAKNIQYFGAGTRLSVL.

This clonotype was picked up a small number of times. The chain recombines TRBV7-2 with TRBJ2-4; TRBD2 matches at 13 bases. Germline-derived CDR1 and CDR2 are SGHTA and FQGNSA. This CDR3 comprises 16 residues. J lost 3 bases, V lost 6 bases, and 5 bases had no gene match. The DNA of the CDR3 is TGTGCCAGCAGAGGGACTAGCGGGGTTTACAAAAACATTCAGTACTTC. It specifies CASRGTSGVYKNIQYF.

The sample holds a few counts of this clonotype. This chain links TRBV20-1 with TRBJ2-4; D ambiguous. V was cut by 2 bases and J by 8 bases, with 10 bases left in between. Germline-derived CDR1 and CDR2 are DFQATT and SNEGSKA (reference sequence). The CDR3 contains 12 residues. The CDR3 sequence: CSARKHRDIQYF. The DNA of the CDR3 is TGCAGTGCTAGAAAGCACAGAGACATTCAGTACTTC.

The chain has TRBV5-1 and TRBJ2-1, with a tentative D call TRBD2 (6 bases). Germline CDR1 and CDR2: SGHRS and YFSETQ. This CDR3 region has 15 residues. V was shortened by 0 bases and J by 5 bases, with 12 bases between the two germline ends. The CDR3 region is CASSLEFGRNNEQFF. The CDR3 coding sequence is TGCGCCAGCAGCTTGGAATTTGGGAGGAACAATGAGCAGTTCTTC. Full variable domain (outside the CDR3, taken from reference TRBV5-1 and TRBJ2-1): KAGVTQTPRYLIKTRGQQVTLSCSPISGHRSVSWYQQTPGQGLQFLFEYFSETQRNKGNFPGRFSGRQFSNSRSEMNVSTLELGDSALYLCASSLEFGRNNEQFFGPGTRLTVL.

The gene calls are TRBV9 and TRBJ2-1; 7 bases map to TRBD2. V gave up 0 bases and J gave up 5 bases; unmatched junction bases: 11. Germline loops: CDR1 SGDLS, CDR2 YYNGEE. CDR3 length equals 17 residues. CDR3 amino acids: CASSVAPVGGLNNEQFF. The CDR3 DNA follows: TGTGCCAGCAGCGTAGCCCCAGTGGGAGGGCTAAACAATGAGCAGTTCTTC.

This chain uses TRBV27 with TRBJ2-5; D unclear. The DNA matches TRBJ2-1 better at its end, which makes the J call doubtful. Germline CDR1 and CDR2: MNHEY and SMNVEV (reference sequence). CDR3 length: 11 amino acids. CDR3: CASSKLNEQFF. The CDR3, as DNA: TGTGCCAGCAGTAAACTCAATGAGCAGTTCTTC.

This clonotype was seen a handful of times. The genes are TRBV29-1 and TRBJ1-2; D may be TRBD1 (6 bases). This CDR3 is 15 amino acids long. Germline-derived CDR1 and CDR2 are SQVTM and ANQGSEA. Trimming took off 5 bases at V and 3 bases at J, with 19 bases between the two ends. The CDR3 bases are TGCAGCGTTTTTCTACAGGGTACTGAGGACTATGGCTACACCTTC. It is translated as CSVFLQGTEDYGYTF.